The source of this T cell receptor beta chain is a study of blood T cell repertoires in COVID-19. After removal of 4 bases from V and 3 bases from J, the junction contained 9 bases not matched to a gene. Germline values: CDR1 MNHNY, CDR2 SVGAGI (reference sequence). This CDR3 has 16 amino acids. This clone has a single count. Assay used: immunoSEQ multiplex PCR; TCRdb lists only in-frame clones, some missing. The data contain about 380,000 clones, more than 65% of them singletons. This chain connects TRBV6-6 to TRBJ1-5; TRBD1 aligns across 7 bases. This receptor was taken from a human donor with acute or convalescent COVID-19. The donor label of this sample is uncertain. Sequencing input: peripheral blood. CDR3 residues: CASSSAKGAINQPQHF. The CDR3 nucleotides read TGTGCCAGCAGTTCAGCGAAGGGGGCTATCAATCAGCCCCAGCATTTT.